The present T cell receptor (beta chain) was sequenced within a study of blood T cells in healthy people across ages. Study observations and caveats: Total diversity from one million sequenced T cells was likely underestimated. Shifts in expanded clonotypes may have been confounded by donor CMV status, which was unknown.

V shed 0 bases and J shed 11 bases, with 19 bases lying between them. The germline gives CDR1 DFQATT, CDR2 SNEGSKA (reference sequence). The CDR3 has 14 residues. In its sample, this clonotype was seen a few times. Antigen specificity is unknown. Next came a second PCR, run for about 7 to 12 cycles, which used a sample-barcoded 5' primer along with a J-beta primer mix. Unique molecular identifiers of 12 random nucleotides labeled each cDNA. Any given sample supplied a minimum of 3 million CDR3-containing paired-end reads. TCRdb fed the 5' RACE reads into MiXCR, producing one record per CDR3 protein. Seen here are 1.5 million to 2 million distinct CDR3 sequences, approximately 50% observed once, and the top ten hold approximately 2.1%.

V gene TRBV20-1 combines with J gene TRBJ1-2, with a possible D match to TRBD1 (5 bases). Sequencing was carried out using blood. This sequence was found in a woman in her forties in good health. CDR3: CSARDPGSMGLYTF. The CDR3, as DNA: TGCAGTGCTAGAGATCCCGGGAGCATGGGGCTATACACCTTC.